Listed below are T cell receptor beta chains from one sample, sequenced in a study of blood T cells in healthy people across ages. Using its own MiXCR run on the 5' RACE reads, TCRdb lists one record per CDR3 protein. The sample has hundreds of thousands of distinct CDR3 sequences, about a quarter seen once. These same records also appear under a second study, on T cells of mothers and their children.

Material: blood. The source of these receptors is a boy aged 5-17 years in good health. CDR3s include the opening cysteine and the closing phenylalanine or tryptophan. The D gene is left open where the match is weak. The size of a clone is reported for some rows only, either as once, few or many, or as a class for expanded clones.

CDR3 length | clone size | J gene | D gene | V gene | CDR3 protein | CDR3 DNA
18 | . | TRBJ2-6 | . | TRBV12-5 | CASGLVQGRGEGANVLTF | TGTGCTAGTGGTTTGGTACAGGGGAGGGGGGAAGGGGCCAACGTCCTGACTTTC
17 | . | TRBJ2-5 | TRBD2 | TRBV4-2 | CASSQDTGGSYQETQYF | TGTGCCAGCAGCCAAGATACCGGGGGGTCGTACCAAGAGACCCAGTACTTC
15 | . | TRBJ2-5 | . | TRBV6-5 | CASSRPQGGAETQYF | TGTGCCAGCAGTAGACCACAGGGGGGGGCGGAGACCCAGTACTTC
14 | . | TRBJ2-5 | . | TRBV4-1 | CASSPWKGRETQYF | TGCGCCAGCAGCCCGTGGAAAGGGAGGGAGACCCAGTACTTC
15 | few | TRBJ2-2 | . | TRBV3-1 | CTSSLNLGNTGELFF | TGTACCAGCAGCCTTAACCTAGGGAACACCGGGGAGCTGTTTTTT
16 | . | TRBJ2-7 | . | TRBV4-1 | CASSQDTPVPTREQYF | TGCGCCAGCAGCCAAGATACCCCCGTACCCACGAGAGAGCAGTACTTC
14 | few | TRBJ1-1 | . | TRBV9 | CASSVAGLSTEAFF | TGTGCCAGCAGCGTAGCTGGGCTGAGCACTGAAGCTTTCTTT
15 | many | TRBJ2-1 | TRBD2 | TRBV11-2 | CASSPGTSGHNEQFF | TGTGCCAGCAGCCCCGGGACTAGCGGGCACAATGAGCAGTTCTTC
14 | few | TRBJ1-1 | TRBD1 | TRBV12-3/TRBV12-4 | CASTTGGAGTEAFF | TGTGCCAGCACCACAGGGGGCGCAGGGACTGAAGCTTTCTTT
15 | . | TRBJ2-1 | TRBD2 | TRBV29-1 | CSVESSGGGVNEQFF | TGCAGCGTTGAATCGTCAGGCGGGGGGGTCAATGAGCAGTTCTTC
10 | few | TRBJ2-3 | . | TRBV29-1 | CSGLTDTQYF | TGCAGCGGACTCACAGATACGCAGTATTTT
12 | . | TRBJ2-7 | . | TRBV7-9 | CASTVWDYEQYF | TGTGCCAGCACCGTTTGGGATTACGAGCAGTACTTC
15 | few | TRBJ2-7 | . | TRBV7-9 | CASSPAPLYSYEQYF | TGTGCCAGCAGCCCCGCTCCTTTATATTCTTACGAGCAGTACTTC
17 | . | TRBJ2-3 | . | TRBV15 | CATSEAFAGISTDMQYF | TGTGCCACCAGCGAGGCTTTTGCGGGGATTAGCACAGATATGCAGTATTTT
13 | few | TRBJ1-4 | TRBD1 | TRBV20-1 | CSATDRVGEKLFF | TGCAGTGCGACTGACAGGGTTGGGGAAAAACTGTTTTTT
15 | . | TRBJ1-2 | TRBD1 | TRBV6-6 | CASSYSRDRGFGYTF | TGTGCCAGCAGTTACTCTCGAGACAGGGGATTTGGCTACACCTTC
15 | . | TRBJ1-3 | . | TRBV4-2 | CASSPSEYAGNTIYF | TGTGCCAGCAGCCCCTCGGAGTATGCTGGAAACACCATATATTTT
15 | . | TRBJ1-5 | . | TRBV27 | CASQARGAGGQPQHF | TGTGCCAGCCAGGCGAGGGGGGCAGGCGGTCAGCCCCAGCATTTT
13 | . | TRBJ1-1 | . | TRBV6-5 | CASKGHLNTEAFF | TGTGCCAGCAAGGGACATTTGAACACTGAAGCTTTCTTT
18 | . | TRBJ2-2 | . | TRBV7-2 | CASSTRTPDTANTGELFF | TGTGCCAGCAGCACTAGGACGCCTGATACCGCGAACACCGGGGAGCTGTTTTTT
13 | few | TRBJ2-5 | TRBD1 | TRBV4-2 | CASSQGTGEEQYF | TGTGCCAGCAGCCAGGGGACAGGGGAAGAGCAGTACTTC
13 | . | TRBJ1-1 | . | TRBV20-1 | CSAPGTGDTEAFF | TGCAGTGCTCCCGGGACTGGTGACACTGAAGCTTTCTTT
16 | few | TRBJ2-5 | TRBD2 | TRBV4-1 | CASSQATTSGGETQYF | TGCGCCAGCAGCCAAGCTACGACTAGCGGGGGTGAGACCCAGTACTTC
16 | . | TRBJ2-7 | . | TRBV6-8 | CASSYSPGPRSYEQYF | TGTGCCAGCAGTTACTCGCCGGGACCGCGCTCCTACGAGCAGTACTTC